This TCR beta chain was captured by sequencing in a study of CD8 T cells in Susac syndrome. Points from the study as a whole: The number of individuals included in the study's TCR sequencing and HLA analysis was acknowledged as relatively small.

The authors reverse transcribed roughly 0.45 to 1 ug RNA with random hexamers. One entry per CDR3 protein, called by TCRdb with MiXCR from the immunoSEQ multiplex PCR reads. The sample contains about 90,000 distinct CDR3 sequences, over 80% of which appear only once. The CDR3 consists of 14 residues. Trimming pared 1 base from V and 5 bases from J, leaving 8 bases between. In germline, CDR1 is MGHRA, CDR2 YSYEKL. Turning to this clonotype: The antigen remains undetermined.

Matching for age and sex applied to the controls, who were healthy donors. The sample consisted of CD8+ T cells from PBMCs. The chain combines TRBV4-1 with TRBJ2-2, with unresolved D. This clonotype originated in a human donor in good health. The CDR3 here is CASSQADQTGELFF. The CDR3 nucleotides are TGCGCCAGCAGCCAAGCGGACCAGACCGGGGAGCTGTTTTTT.